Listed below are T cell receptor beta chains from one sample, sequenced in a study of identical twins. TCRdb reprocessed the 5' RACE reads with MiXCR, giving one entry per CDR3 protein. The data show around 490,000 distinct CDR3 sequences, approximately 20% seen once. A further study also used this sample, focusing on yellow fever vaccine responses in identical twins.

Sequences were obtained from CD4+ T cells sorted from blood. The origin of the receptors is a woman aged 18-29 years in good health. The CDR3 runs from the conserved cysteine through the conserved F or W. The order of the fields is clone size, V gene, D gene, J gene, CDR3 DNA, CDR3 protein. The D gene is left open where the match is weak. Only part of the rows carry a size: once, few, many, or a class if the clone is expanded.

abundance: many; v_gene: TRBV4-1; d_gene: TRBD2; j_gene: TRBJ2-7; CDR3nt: TGCGCCAGCACCCCCGAGGTAGCGGGATCTTACGAGCAGTACTTC; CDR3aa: CASTPEVAGSYEQYF
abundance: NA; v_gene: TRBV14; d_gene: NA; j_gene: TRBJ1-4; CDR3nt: TGTGCCAGCAGCCATCCGGGACAACTGGGAGAAAAACTGTTTTTT; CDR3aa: CASSHPGQLGEKLFF
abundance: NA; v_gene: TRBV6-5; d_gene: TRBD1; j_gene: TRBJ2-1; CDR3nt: TGTGCCAGCAGTTACAACCGACAGGGGGCCGGTGAGCAGTTCTTC; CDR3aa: CASSYNRQGAGEQFF
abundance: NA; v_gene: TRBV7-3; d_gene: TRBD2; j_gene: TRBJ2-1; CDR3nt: TGTGCCAGCAGCCCAAGTAGCGGGAGTATAAATGAGCAGTTCTTC; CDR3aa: CASSPSSGSINEQFF
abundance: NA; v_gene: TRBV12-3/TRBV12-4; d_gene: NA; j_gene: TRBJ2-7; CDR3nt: TGTGCCAGCAACCTCGGGAGACAGTCCAACGAGCAGTACTTC; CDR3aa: CASNLGRQSNEQYF
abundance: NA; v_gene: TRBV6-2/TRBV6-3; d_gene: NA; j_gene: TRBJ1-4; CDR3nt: TGTGCCAGCAGCCAAGGACAGATCAATGAAAAACTGTTTTTT; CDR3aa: CASSQGQINEKLFF
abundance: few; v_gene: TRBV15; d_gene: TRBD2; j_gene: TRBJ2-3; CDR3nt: TGTGCCACCAGCAGTCGCATTACTAGCGGGAAGAACACAGATACGCAGTATTTT; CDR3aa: CATSSRITSGKNTDTQYF
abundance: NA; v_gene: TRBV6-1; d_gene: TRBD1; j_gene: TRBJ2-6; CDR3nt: TGTGCCAGCAGTCCGCAGAGACAGGGGATTTCTGGGGCCAACGTCCTGACTTTC; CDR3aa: CASSPQRQGISGANVLTF
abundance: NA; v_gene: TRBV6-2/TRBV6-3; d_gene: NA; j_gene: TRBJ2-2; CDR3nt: TGTGCCAGCAGTTACGGCCGGCTAACCGGGGAGCTGTTTTTT; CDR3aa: CASSYGRLTGELFF
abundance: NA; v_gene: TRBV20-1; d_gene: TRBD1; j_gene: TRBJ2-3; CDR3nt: TGCAGGGCGGGACAGGGGGCAGATACGCAGTATTTT; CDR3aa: CRAGQGADTQYF
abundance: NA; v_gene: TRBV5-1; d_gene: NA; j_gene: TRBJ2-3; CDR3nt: TGCGCCAGCAGCTTACCAGGGGCGGGAGATACGCAGTATTTT; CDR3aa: CASSLPGAGDTQYF
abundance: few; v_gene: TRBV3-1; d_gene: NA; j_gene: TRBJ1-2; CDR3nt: TGTGCCAGCAGCCAAGGCATGCGGGGCTACACCTTC; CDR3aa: CASSQGMRGYTF
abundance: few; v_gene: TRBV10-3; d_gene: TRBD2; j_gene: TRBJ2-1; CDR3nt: TGTGCCATCAGAGTACCTAGCGGGCGCAACCGGGGGATCTCCTACAATGAGCAGTTCTTC; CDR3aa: CAIRVPSGRNRGISYNEQFF
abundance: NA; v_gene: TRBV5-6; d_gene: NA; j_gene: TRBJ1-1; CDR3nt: TGTGCCAGCAGTCTCTGGCGACGAACGAACACTGAAGCTTTCTTT; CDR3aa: CASSLWRRTNTEAFF
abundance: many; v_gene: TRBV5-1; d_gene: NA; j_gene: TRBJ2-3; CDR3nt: TGCGCCAGCAGCTTAACCACAGATACGCAGTATTTT; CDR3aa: CASSLTTDTQYF
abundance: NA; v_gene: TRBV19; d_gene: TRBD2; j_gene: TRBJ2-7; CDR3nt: TGTGCCAGTAGTAGGGGACTAGCGGGAGATTCCTACGAGCAGTACTTC; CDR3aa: CASSRGLAGDSYEQYF
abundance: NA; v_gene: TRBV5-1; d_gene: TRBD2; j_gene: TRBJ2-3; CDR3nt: TGCGCCAGCAGCTCTAGCGGGAGGTACGATACGCAGTATTTT; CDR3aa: CASSSSGRYDTQYF
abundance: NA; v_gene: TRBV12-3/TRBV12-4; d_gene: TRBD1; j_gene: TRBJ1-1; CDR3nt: TGTGCCAGCAGTTTTATGGGACAGGGTGATGAAGCTTTCTTT; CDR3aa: CASSFMGQGDEAFF
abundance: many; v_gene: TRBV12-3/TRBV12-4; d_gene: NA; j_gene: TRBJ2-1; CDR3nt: TGTGCCAGCAGGAGGAGACAGGCTAGCTCCTACAATGAGCAGTTCTTC; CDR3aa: CASRRRQASSYNEQFF
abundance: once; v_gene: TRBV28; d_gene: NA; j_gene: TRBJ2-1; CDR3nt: TGTGCCAGCACCATTAGCACACTGTACAATGAGCAGTTCTTC; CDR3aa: CASTISTLYNEQFF
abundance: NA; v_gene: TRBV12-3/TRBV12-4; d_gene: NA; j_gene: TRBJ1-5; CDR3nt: TGTGCCAGCAGTTGGGGGGTGAATCAGCCCCAGCATTTT; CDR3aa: CASSWGVNQPQHF
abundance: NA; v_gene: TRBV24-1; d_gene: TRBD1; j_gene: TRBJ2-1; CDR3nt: TGTGCCACCACCTCGGGACAGGGTTACAATGAGCAGTTCTTC; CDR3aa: CATTSGQGYNEQFF
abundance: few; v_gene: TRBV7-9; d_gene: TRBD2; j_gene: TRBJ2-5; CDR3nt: TGTGCCAGCAGCTCATCCAGGACTAGGGGAGAGACCCAGTACTTC; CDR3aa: CASSSSRTRGETQYF
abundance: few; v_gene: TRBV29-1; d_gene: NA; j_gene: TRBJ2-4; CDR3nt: TGCAGCGCCACTTGGGGGGACCGAGTCTGCTTC; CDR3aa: CSATWGDRVCF
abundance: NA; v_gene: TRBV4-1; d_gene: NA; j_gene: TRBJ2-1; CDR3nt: TGCGCCAGCAGCCAAGAAGGCCTTCCGATCTACAATGAGCAGTTCTTC; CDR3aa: CASSQEGLPIYNEQFF
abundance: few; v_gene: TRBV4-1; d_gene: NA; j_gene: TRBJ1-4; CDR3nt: TGCGCCAGCAGCCACTCTCTACAGAAGGGATCAACTAATGAAAAACTGTTTTTT; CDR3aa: CASSHSLQKGSTNEKLFF
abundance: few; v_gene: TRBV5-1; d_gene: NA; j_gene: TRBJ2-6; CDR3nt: TGCGCCAGCAGCTTGGCTCTCAGGGGTGCAGGGGCCAACGTCCTGACTTTC; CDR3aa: CASSLALRGAGANVLTF
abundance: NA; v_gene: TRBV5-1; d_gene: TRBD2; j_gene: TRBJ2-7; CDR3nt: TGCGCCAGCAGCATCGGACTAGCGGCCGTCCCCTACGAGCAGTACTTC; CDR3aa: CASSIGLAAVPYEQYF
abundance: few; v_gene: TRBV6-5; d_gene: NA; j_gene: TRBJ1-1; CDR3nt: TGTGCCAGCAGTTACTCAGGCGGGGCTGAAGCTTTCTTT; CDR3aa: CASSYSGGAEAFF
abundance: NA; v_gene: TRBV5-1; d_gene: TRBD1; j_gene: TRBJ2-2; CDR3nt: TGCGCCAGCGCCTCAGGACAGGGGAGTTCGACCGGGGAGCTGTTTTTT; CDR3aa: CASASGQGSSTGELFF
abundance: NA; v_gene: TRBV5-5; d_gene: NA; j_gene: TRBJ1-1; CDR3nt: TGTGCCAGCAGCTTGGCCCCCGGGGGCCGCACTGAAGCTTTCTTT; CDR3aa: CASSLAPGGRTEAFF
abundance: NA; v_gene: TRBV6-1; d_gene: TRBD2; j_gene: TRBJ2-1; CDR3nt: TGTGCCAGCACTCTAGCGGGAGGGAACAATGAGCAGTTCTTC; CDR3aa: CASTLAGGNNEQFF
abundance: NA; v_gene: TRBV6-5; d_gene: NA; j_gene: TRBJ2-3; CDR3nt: TGTGCCAGCAGTTACACGGGACCTGGCACAGATACGCAGTATTTT; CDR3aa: CASSYTGPGTDTQYF
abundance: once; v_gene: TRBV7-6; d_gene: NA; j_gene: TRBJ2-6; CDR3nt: TGTGCCAGCAGCCTAAGTCACAGCCTCTCTGGGGCCAACGTCCTGACTTTC; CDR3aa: CASSLSHSLSGANVLTF
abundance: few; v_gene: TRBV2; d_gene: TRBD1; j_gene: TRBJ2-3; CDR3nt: TGTGCCAGCAGCGGGACAGGACGGGTCGATACGCAGTATTTT; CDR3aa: CASSGTGRVDTQYF
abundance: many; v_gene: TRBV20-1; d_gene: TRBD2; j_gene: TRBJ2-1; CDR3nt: TGCAGTGCTAGCGCGGGGAGGGGAGAGCAGTTCTTC; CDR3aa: CSASAGRGEQFF